Listed below are T cell receptor beta chains from one sample, sequenced in a study of vaccination and CD4 T cells after COVID-19. TCRdb re-analysed the PCR reads in MiXCR, keeping a single row per CDR3 protein. The sample includes fewer than 15,000 distinct CDR3 sequences, around 43% of them seen just once. Their antigens remain unidentified. Input material: CD4+ T cells from blood, cultured in vitro. All receptors derive from a human donor who had recovered from COVID-19. The CDR3 runs from the conserved cysteine through the conserved F or W. D genes are given only for firm matches. Clone size is given for some rows only: seen once, a few or many times, or a class if the clone is expanded.

size | J | D | V | CDR3 | DNA
few | TRBJ2-2 | - | TRBV7-9 | CASNENRAVGELFF | TGTGCCAGCAACGAGAATCGGGCGGTCGGGGAGCTGTTTTTT
- | TRBJ2-3 | - | TRBV5-5 | CASSYGSLRTDTQYF | TGTGCCAGCAGCTATGGGTCGCTGAGGACAGATACGCAGTATTTT
large | TRBJ1-1 | - | TRBV6-2/TRBV6-3 | CASSPRTGLNTEAFF | TGTGCCAGCAGTCCGCGGACGGGGCTTAACACTGAAGCTTTCTTT
- | TRBJ1-2 | - | TRBV9 | CASSVDNYGYTF | TGTGCCAGCAGCGTAGATAATTATGGCTACACCTTC
few | TRBJ1-1 | - | TRBV6-2/TRBV6-3 | CASSIMNTEAFF | TGTGCCAGCAGTATCATGAACACTGAAGCTTTCTTT
- | TRBJ2-7 | TRBD1 | TRBV20-1 | CSAKGGTGTYEQYF | TGCAGTGCCAAGGGCGGGACAGGCACCTACGAGCAGTACTTC
- | TRBJ2-5 | TRBD2 | TRBV4-2 | CASSPEARTSGRETQYF | TGTGCCAGCAGCCCGGAGGCCAGGACTAGCGGGAGAGAGACCCAGTACTTC
few | TRBJ1-2 | - | TRBV4-3 | CASSRDGDYGYTF | TGCGCCAGCAGCCGAGACGGAGACTATGGCTACACCTTC
few | TRBJ2-2 | - | TRBV6-2/TRBV6-3 | CASSKGENLNTGELFF | TGTGCCAGCAGCAAGGGGGAAAACCTGAACACCGGGGAGCTGTTTTTT
- | TRBJ1-6 | - | TRBV6-4 | CASTGRRVDSPLHF | TGTGCCAGCACTGGACGGCGGGTCGATTCACCCCTCCACTTT
few | TRBJ2-2 | - | TRBV20-1 | CSADTGRNTGELFF | TGCAGTGCCGATACCGGACGGAACACCGGGGAGCTGTTTTTT
- | TRBJ2-3 | - | TRBV24-1 | CATMAGRDPDTQYF | TGTGCCACCATGGCGGGCAGGGACCCAGATACGCAGTATTTT
- | TRBJ2-2 | TRBD1 | TRBV24-1 | CATSDLRAGGDFTGELFF | TGTGCCACCAGTGATTTGAGGGCAGGGGGCGATTTCACCGGGGAGCTGTTTTTT
few | TRBJ2-7 | TRBD1 | TRBV6-1 | CASSEGTGHGEQYF | TGTGCCAGCAGTGAAGGGACAGGGCATGGCGAGCAGTACTTC
few | TRBJ2-2 | TRBD1 | TRBV7-9 | CASSPPGQGRTGELFF | TGTGCCAGCAGCCCACCGGGACAGGGAAGGACCGGGGAGCTGTTTTTT
- | TRBJ1-2 | - | TRBV11-2 | CASSSIVRDRGYTF | TGTGCCAGCAGCTCTATTGTCCGGGATCGTGGCTACACCTTC
few | TRBJ1-6 | TRBD1 | TRBV11-3 | CASSLRDRGSPLHF | TGTGCCAGCAGCTTACGGGACAGGGGTTCACCCCTCCACTTT
- | TRBJ1-2 | - | TRBV11-2 | CASSLAGEYGYTF | TGTGCCAGCAGCTTGGCGGGTGAATATGGCTACACCTTC
- | TRBJ1-4 | - | TRBV7-2 | CASSLSGTTNEKLFF | TGTGCCAGCAGCTTATCCGGGACGACTAATGAAAAACTGTTTTTT
- | TRBJ2-1 | - | TRBV29-1 | CSVAWNEQFF | TGCAGCGTTGCTTGGAATGAGCAGTTCTTC
- | TRBJ1-2 | - | TRBV4-1 | CASSLWQVGNYGYTF | TGCGCCAGCAGCCTATGGCAGGTCGGGAACTATGGCTACACCTTC
medium-sized | TRBJ1-5 | TRBD1 | TRBV27 | CASSPDPGQGVRQPQHF | TGTGCCAGCAGCCCTGACCCGGGACAGGGGGTCCGTCAGCCCCAGCATTTT
- | TRBJ1-3 | - | TRBV5-1 | CASSLTTFSGNTIYF | TGCGCCAGCAGCTTGACTACATTCTCTGGAAACACCATATATTTT
- | TRBJ2-7 | - | TRBV14 | CASSQRRGNIYEQYF | TGTGCCAGCAGCCAAAGGCGGGGTAATATCTACGAGCAGTACTTC
- | TRBJ2-5 | TRBD2 | TRBV10-3 | CAISEKAGVGETQYF | TGTGCCATCAGTGAAAAAGCGGGAGTTGGGGAGACCCAGTACTTC
- | TRBJ1-5 | - | TRBV5-5 | CASSLQRMNQPQHF | TGTGCCAGCAGCTTGCAGAGGATGAATCAGCCCCAGCATTTT
- | TRBJ1-1 | - | TRBV25-1 | CASSEWTAVKAFF | TGTGCCAGCAGTGAATGGACAGCTGTAAAAGCTTTCTTT
- | TRBJ1-6 | TRBD1 | TRBV27 | CASSLSPGQGVLNSPLHF | TGTGCCAGCAGTTTATCGCCGGGACAGGGGGTTTTAAATTCACCCCTCCACTTT
- | TRBJ2-5 | - | TRBV24-1 | CATSDPGVLARETQYF | TGTGCCACCAGTGACCCTGGCGTTTTGGCAAGAGAGACCCAGTACTTC